What follows are 22 T cell receptor beta chains derived from one specimen sequenced in a study of CD8 T cells in ankylosing spondylitis. TCRdb analysed the 5' RACE reads with MiXCR anew, one entry per CDR3 protein. The repertoire has 130,000 to 150,000 distinct CDR3 sequences, roughly 8.3% of them found once; the top ten carry 7.3%. Source material: synovial fluid, either unsorted or a sorted T cell fraction (not recorded which). All receptors come from a male donor with ankylosing spondylitis.

This clonotype appeared a few times. V and J are TRBV6-1 and TRBJ1-1; the D gene is possibly TRBD1 (5 bases). Germline CDR1 reads MNHNS; CDR2 reads SASEGT. Deletions cut 6 bases from V and 0 bases from J, with 14 bases between. The CDR3 covers 15 residues. CDR3 nucleotides: TGTGCCAGCAGAGCATCGGGGACCATGAACACTGAAGCTTTCTTT. Translated: CASRASGTMNTEAFF.

There are many counts of this clonotype. J is TRBJ2-3 and V is TRBV20-1, with D tentatively TRBD1 (6 bases). The V gene lost 6 bases and the J gene lost 4 bases, with 17 bases spanning the gap. The germline V gene has CDR1 DFQATT and CDR2 SNEGSKA (reference sequence). The CDR3 loop spans 14 amino acids. CDR3 nucleotide sequence: TGCAGTGCCCAAGATACAGGGTTGTCAGATACGCAGTATTTT. Protein: CSAQDTGLSDTQYF.

The gene calls are TRBV11-2 and TRBJ1-1; D possibly corresponds to TRBD1 (6 bases). V was clipped by 1 base and J by 0 bases, with 18 bases between them. The germline V gene has CDR1 SGHAT and CDR2 FQNNGV. The CDR3 has 18 amino acids. The CDR3 reads CASSLGIGGTILNTEAFF. In DNA, the CDR3 is TGTGCCAGCAGCTTAGGAATAGGGGGGACAATCTTGAACACTGAAGCTTTCTTT. The full variable domain, its missing parts supplied by reference TRBV11-2 and TRBJ1-1, is EAGVAQSPRYKIIEKRQSVAFWCNPISGHATLYWYQQILGQGPKLLIQFQNNGVVDDSQLPKDRFSAERLKGVDSTLKIQPAKLEDSAVYLCASSLGIGGTILNTEAFFGQGTRLTVV.

In its sample, this clonotype was seen many times. The genes are TRBV9 and TRBJ2-1; possibly TRBD2 for D (5 bases). The CDR3 runs to 16 residues. From germline, CDR1 is SGDLS and CDR2 YYNGEE. The V and J ends lost 0 bases and 5 bases respectively, with 15 bases between them. The CDR3 loop reads CASSVGGGTYDNEQFF. For the CDR3, the DNA is TGTGCCAGCAGCGTAGGAGGAGGAACCTACGACAATGAGCAGTTCTTC.

At least ten counts were recorded for this clonotype. This chain uses TRBV29-1 with TRBJ2-3, with TRBD1 as a possible D gene (6 bases). CDR3 length: 17 residues. Trimming stripped 6 bases from V and 1 base from J, with 23 bases between. Germline V gene sequence: CDR1 SQVTM, CDR2 ANQGSEA. Here the CDR3 reads CSVLPYGSYRGTDTQYF. The CDR3 nucleotides are TGCAGCGTCCTACCTTACGGATCTTACAGGGGCACAGATACGCAGTATTTT.

This clonotype was picked up many times. Mismatch with germline at one junction end may stem from a read error. This rearrangement joins TRBV7-2 to TRBJ1-2, with 7 nucleotides matching TRBD1. Per germline, CDR1 SGHTA and CDR2 FQGNSA. There are 12 residues in the CDR3. The CDR3, as DNA: TGTGCCAGCAGCTTGAATGACAGGGCCTTAATCTTC. It translates to CASSLNDRALIF.

This clonotype was found many times. The rearrangement uses TRBV7-9 and TRBJ2-1, with TRBD2 matching over 13 bases. The CDR3 contains 15 residues. In germline, CDR1 is SEHNR, CDR2 FQNEAQ (reference sequence). Trimming removed 5 bases from V and 7 bases from J; junction bases left unmatched: 5. Written as DNA, the CDR3 is TGTGCCAGCAGCCCTACTAGCGGGAGGGATAATGAGCAGTTCTTC. Translating gives CASSPTSGRDNEQFF.

The CDR3 region is CSAVDRGEEQFF. CDR3 nucleotide sequence: TGCAGTGCGGTGGACAGGGGGGAAGAGCAGTTCTTC. The chain has TRBV20-1 and TRBJ2-1; 10 nucleotides agree with TRBD1. Unmatched junction bases numbered 6, after V lost 6 bases and J lost 10 bases. CDR3 length equals 12 residues. The germline V gene encodes CDR1 DFQATT and CDR2 SNEGSKA (reference sequence).

This clonotype was counted many times. The gene calls are TRBV20-1 and TRBJ2-3, with 13 nucleotides matching TRBD2. Germline V gene lookup returns CDR1 DFQATT and CDR2 SNEGSKA (reference sequence). V lost 6 bases and J lost 0; bases outside the gene matches: 15. The CDR3 is 19 amino acids. The CDR3 bases are TGCAGTGCCCCTGGCCCGGGGACTAGCGGGGATTCTAGCACAGATACGCAGTATTTT. Its translation is CSAPGPGTSGDSSTDTQYF.

This clonotype was found a few times. This rearrangement joins TRBV5-6 to TRBJ2-7; D unclear. Trimming took 1 base from V and 1 from J, leaving 6 bases between them. The CDR3 covers 13 residues. Germline V gene data show CDR1 as SGHDT and CDR2 as YYEEEE. In nucleotides, the CDR3 is TGTGCCAGCAGCTTGAGAGGTTCCTACGAGCAGTACTTC. It codes for CASSLRGSYEQYF.

A few counts support this clonotype. J is TRBJ2-5 and V is TRBV29-1, with D perhaps matching TRBD1 (6 bases). The CDR3 runs 12 residues. Germline loops: CDR1 SQVTM, CDR2 ANQGSEA. Trimming stripped 5 bases from V and 4 bases from J, with 11 bases between. The CDR3 coding sequence is TGCAGCGTTCGACAGGCGGTAGAGACCCAGTACTTC. As protein: CSVRQAVETQYF.

This clonotype has at least ten counts. The J gene is TRBJ2-3, the V gene TRBV7-3; a weak D match, TRBD1 (7 bases). V shed 1 base and J shed 4 bases, with 12 bases lying between them. The length of the CDR3 is 15 residues. Germline V gene sequence: CDR1 SGHTA, CDR2 FQGTGA. The CDR3 region is CASSLRGDRSDTQYF. For the CDR3, the DNA is TGTGCCAGCAGCTTAAGGGGGGACAGATCAGATACGCAGTATTTT.

This clonotype was recorded at least ten times. The rearrangement links TRBV9 to TRBJ1-6; D not certain. This CDR3 region has 12 residues. V shed 3 bases and J shed 10 bases, with 8 bases lying between them. Germline CDR1 and CDR2: SGDLS and YYNGEE. CDR3 nucleotide sequence: TGTGCCAGCAGCGCCAGTGGATCACCCCTCCACTTT. This codes for CASSASGSPLHF.

The sample holds a few counts of this clonotype. J is TRBJ1-3 and V is TRBV12-3 or TRBV12-4, with D hard to call. This CDR3 contains 14 residues. The V and J ends lost 7 bases and 0 bases respectively, with 10 bases between them. The CDR3, as DNA: TGTGCCAGCACCCCGAGGAGCTCTGGAAACACCATATATTTT. Its translation: CASTPRSSGNTIYF.

This clonotype was seen ten or more times. This rearrangement joins TRBV7-2 to TRBJ1-1; tentatively, D is TRBD1 (6 bases). CDR1 is SGHTA and CDR2 is FQGNSA in the germline V gene. The CDR3 covers 13 residues. V was shortened by 5 bases and J by 2 bases, with 9 bases between the two germline ends. CDR3 sequence reads: CASSEDSNTEAFF. CDR3 coding DNA: TGTGCCAGCAGCGAGGACAGCAACACTGAAGCTTTCTTT. The full variable domain, in which reference TRBV7-2 and TRBJ1-1 provide the parts outside the CDR3, is GAGVSQSPSNKVTEKGKDVELRCDPISGHTALYWYRQSLGQGLEFLIYFQGNSAPDKSGLPSDRFSAERTGGSVSTLTIQRTQQEDSAVYLCASSEDSNTEAFFGQGTRLTVV.

This clonotype has only a few counts. The V and J genes are TRBV10-3 and TRBJ2-7, with TRBD1 matching over 9 bases. With V trimmed by 7 bases and J by 0 bases, 7 bases remained unmatched. Germline V CDR1 and CDR2: ENHRY, SYGVKD. The CDR3 covers 15 residues. As DNA, the CDR3 is TGTGCCATCAAAAACGACAGGGGGGTCTCCTACGAGCAGTACTTC. It codes for CAIKNDRGVSYEQYF.

This chain uses TRBV5-1 with TRBJ1-1; 7 bases line up with TRBD1. Germline-derived CDR1 and CDR2 are SGHRS and YFSETQ. Trimming cost V 2 bases and J 1 base; bases outside gene matches: 8. The CDR3 sequence is 16 residues long. In nucleotides, the CDR3 is TGCGCCAGCAGCTTAGTGGTCAGGGGGGGGAACACTGAAGCTTTCTTT. It encodes CASSLVVRGGNTEAFF.

This clonotype turned up a few times. The V gene is TRBV7-8, the J gene TRBJ1-1; 9 bases map to TRBD1. CDR3 size: 16 residues. The junction had 7 bases not matched to a gene; V was cut back by 5 bases and J by 0 bases. Looked up from germline, CDR1 is SGHVS and CDR2 is FQNEAQ. CDR3 in DNA: TGTGCCAGCAGCCCACGGACAGGGGCGATGAACACTGAAGCTTTCTTT. Translating gives CASSPRTGAMNTEAFF.

The chain links TRBV18 to TRBJ2-5; D is uncertain. The CDR3 runs to 14 residues. V shed 6 bases and J shed 4 bases, with 15 bases lying between them. Germline CDR1 reads KGHSH; CDR2 reads LQKENI. Here the CDR3 reads CASSPTGMGETQYF. The CDR3, as DNA: TGTGCCAGCTCCCCGACTGGGATGGGAGAGACCCAGTACTTC.

This clonotype was found many times. The chain employs TRBV15 and TRBJ2-1; D tentatively reads TRBD1 or TRBD2 (5 bases each). Germline V gene lookup returns CDR1 LNHNV and CDR2 YYDKDF (reference sequence). The germline V and J ends were trimmed by 5 bases and 4 bases, with 18 bases remaining between them. The CDR3 contains 16 residues. The CDR3 protein is CATSASDGALYNEQFF. CDR3 in DNA: TGTGCCACCAGCGCCTCGGACGGGGCTCTATACAATGAGCAGTTCTTC. The full variable domain, with the rest looked up from reference TRBV15 and TRBJ2-1, is DAMVIQNPRYQVTQFGKPVTLSCSQTLNHNVMYWYQQKSSQAPKLLFHYYDKDFNNEADTPDNFQSRRPNTSFCFLDIRSPGLGDTAMYLCATSASDGALYNEQFFGPGTRLTVL.

This clonotype was counted ten times or more. The V gene is TRBV13, the J gene TRBJ2-2, with D unresolved. The length of the CDR3 is 16 residues. Germline V CDR1 and CDR2: PRHDT, FYEKMQ (reference sequence). Trimming pared 5 bases from V and 3 bases from J, leaving 16 bases between. The CDR3 here is CASSPRAPPDTGELFF. For the CDR3, the DNA is TGTGCCAGCAGCCCCCGGGCCCCGCCAGACACCGGGGAGCTGTTTTTT.

This clonotype was observed a few times. The chain combines TRBV4-2 with TRBJ2-1; D perhaps matches TRBD2 (5 bases). The germline V gene encodes CDR1 LGHNA and CDR2 YNFKEQ. V lost 0 bases to trimming and J lost 0 bases, with 12 bases between them. This CDR3 comprises 17 residues. The CDR3 coding sequence is TGTGCCAGCAGCCAAGATCCCGCGGGTAGCTCCTACAATGAGCAGTTCTTC. The encoded protein is CASSQDPAGSSYNEQFF.